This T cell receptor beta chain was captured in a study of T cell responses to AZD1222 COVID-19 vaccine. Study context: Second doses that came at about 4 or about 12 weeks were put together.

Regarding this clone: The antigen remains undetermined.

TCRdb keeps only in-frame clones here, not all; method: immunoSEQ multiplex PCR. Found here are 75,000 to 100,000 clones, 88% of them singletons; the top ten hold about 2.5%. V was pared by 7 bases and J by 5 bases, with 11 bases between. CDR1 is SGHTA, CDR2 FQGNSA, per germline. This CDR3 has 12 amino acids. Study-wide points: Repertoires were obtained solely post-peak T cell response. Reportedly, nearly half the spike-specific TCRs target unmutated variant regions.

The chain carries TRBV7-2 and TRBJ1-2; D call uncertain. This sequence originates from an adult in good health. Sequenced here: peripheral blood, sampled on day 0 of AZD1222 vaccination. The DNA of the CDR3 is TGTGCCAGCACCCTACCCTATTATGGCTACACCTTC. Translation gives CASTLPYYGYTF.